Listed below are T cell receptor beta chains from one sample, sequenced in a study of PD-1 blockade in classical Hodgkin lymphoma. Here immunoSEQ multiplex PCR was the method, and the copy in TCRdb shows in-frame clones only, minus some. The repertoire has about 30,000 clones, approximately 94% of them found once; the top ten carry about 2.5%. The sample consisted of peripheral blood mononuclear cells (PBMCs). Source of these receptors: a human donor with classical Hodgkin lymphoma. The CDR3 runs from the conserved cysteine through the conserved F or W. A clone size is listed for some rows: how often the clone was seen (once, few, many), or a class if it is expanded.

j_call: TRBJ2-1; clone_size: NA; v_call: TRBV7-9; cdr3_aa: CASSYTSGIPNEQFF
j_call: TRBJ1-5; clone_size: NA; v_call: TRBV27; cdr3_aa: CASSLLQGRQPQHF
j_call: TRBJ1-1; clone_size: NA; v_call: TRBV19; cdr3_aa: CASSIGTRGTEAFF
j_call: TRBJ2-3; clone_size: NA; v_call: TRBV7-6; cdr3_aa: CASSLGGPTDTQYF
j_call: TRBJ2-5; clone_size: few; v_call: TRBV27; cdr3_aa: CASSPYGAGVETQYF
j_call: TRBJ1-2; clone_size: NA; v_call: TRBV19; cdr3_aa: CASSIGELNTF
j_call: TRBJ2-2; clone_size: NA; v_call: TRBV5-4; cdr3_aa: CASSFMYGELFF
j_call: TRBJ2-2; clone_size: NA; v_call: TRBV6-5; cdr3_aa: CASKAGQGTGELFF
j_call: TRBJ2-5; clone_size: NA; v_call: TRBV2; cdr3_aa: CASREYQETQYF
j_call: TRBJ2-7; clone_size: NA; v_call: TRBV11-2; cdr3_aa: CASRTGSYEQYF
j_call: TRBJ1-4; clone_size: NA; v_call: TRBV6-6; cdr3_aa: CASSLGTANEKLFF
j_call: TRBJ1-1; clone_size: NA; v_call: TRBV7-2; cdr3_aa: CASSPPGRRLDPEAFF
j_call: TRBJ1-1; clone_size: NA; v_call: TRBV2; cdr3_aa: CAGGDRLNTEAFF
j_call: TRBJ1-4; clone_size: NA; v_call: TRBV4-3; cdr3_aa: CASSQQWQLNEKLFF
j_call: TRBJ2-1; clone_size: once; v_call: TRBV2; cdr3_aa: CASSEAGGSEFF
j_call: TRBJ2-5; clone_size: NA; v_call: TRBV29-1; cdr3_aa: CSVDSAKGETQYF
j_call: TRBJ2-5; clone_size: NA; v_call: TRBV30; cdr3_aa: CAFSTGLWETQYF
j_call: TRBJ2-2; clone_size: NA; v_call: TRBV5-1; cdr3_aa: CASSLAGNTGELFF